These 3 T cell receptor beta chains were sequenced from one sample in a study of blood T cell repertoires in COVID-19. The data were produced by immunoSEQ multiplex PCR, yet TCRdb's version contains in-frame clones alone and is incomplete. The sample records 350,000 to 450,000 clones, around 87% being singletons. The sample consisted of peripheral blood. The origin of the receptors is a human donor in a cohort sampled during active COVID-19.

V is TRBV4-1 and J is TRBJ1-1; tentative D call: TRBD1 (5 bases). The CDR3 is 15 residues long. Deletions cut 0 bases from V and 2 bases from J, with 10 bases between. CDR1 and CDR2 (germline): MGHRA, YSYEKL. CDR3 coding DNA: TGCGCCAGCAGCCAAGACAGGGTCCCCAACACTGAAGCTTTCTTT. As protein: CASSQDRVPNTEAFF.

This clone came up a few times. The rearrangement links TRBV2 to TRBJ2-5, with unresolved D. Trimming pared 6 bases from V and 7 bases from J, leaving 9 bases between. Germline V gene lookup returns CDR1 SNHLY and CDR2 FYNNEI. The CDR3 spans 11 residues. As DNA, the CDR3 is TGTGCCAGCAGCCTAGGTGGGACCCAGTACTTC. Protein: CASSLGGTQYF.

This sequence joins TRBV19 and TRBJ2-1; TRBD2 might be the D (6 bases). Per germline, CDR1 LNHDA and CDR2 SQIVND (reference sequence). Trimming stripped 3 bases from V and 5 bases from J, with 17 bases between. The CDR3 consists of 16 residues. The CDR3 sequence is CASSMGNRVADNEQFF. The CDR3 nucleotides read TGTGCCAGTAGTATGGGAAATCGAGTAGCGGACAATGAGCAGTTCTTC. Full variable domain (rest looked up from reference TRBV19 and TRBJ2-1): DGGITQSPKYLFRKEGQNVTLSCEQNLNHDAMYWYRQDPGQGLRLIYYSQIVNDFQKGDIAEGYSVSREKKESFPLTVTSAQKNPTAFYLCASSMGNRVADNEQFFGPGTRLTVL.